This section outlines one TCR beta chain sequence together with its context. The V gene's germline CDR1 is LNHDA and CDR2 SQIVND (reference sequence). V was pared by 3 bases and J by 2 bases, with 20 bases between. This CDR3 comprises 17 residues. Produced via immunoSEQ multiplex PCR; TCRdb's table is partial and in-frame only. The table lists some 150,000 clones, roughly 93% of them singletons. These data belong to a study of control samples from healthy donors and cancer patients. The TCR comes from an older woman in good health. The V and J genes are TRBV19 and TRBJ2-7; D perhaps matches TRBD2 (6 bases). The sample comprised blood. The CDR3: CASSMGYMGSGAYEQYF. The DNA of the CDR3 is TGTGCCAGTAGTATGGGGTACATGGGCTCGGGAGCCTACGAGCAGTACTTC.